What follows are 16 T cell receptor beta chains derived from one specimen sequenced in a study of blood T cell repertoires in COVID-19. Measured with immunoSEQ multiplex PCR; TCRdb has only the in-frame clones, and not every one. In the table there are approximately 280,000 clones, roughly 86% of which are singletons. The sample was peripheral blood. Every receptor here comes from a woman aged 25 to 39 who had recovered from COVID-19.

The rearrangement joins TRBV5-4 to TRBJ2-1; the D gene is possibly TRBD1 (6 bases). Trimming left V 4 bases short and J 8 bases short, with 10 bases between. CDR1 SGHNT and CDR2 YYREEE come from the germline V gene (reference sequence). The CDR3 consists of 12 residues. The CDR3 sequence is CASSATGHEQFF. In DNA, the CDR3 is TGTGCCAGCAGCGCTACAGGGCATGAGCAGTTCTTC.

The CDR3 DNA follows: TGTGCCAGCAGTGGCGGGACTAGCGGGAGAGGGGACGAGCAGTACTTC. It specifies CASSGGTSGRGDEQYF. This chain links TRBV6-1 with TRBJ2-7; 14 bases fit TRBD2. Germline loops: CDR1 MNHNS, CDR2 SASEGT. After removal of 4 bases from V and 5 bases from J, the junction contained 7 bases not matched to a gene. This CDR3 spans 16 amino acids.

V is TRBV19 and J is TRBJ2-7; D gene uncertain. Germline CDR1 LNHDA, CDR2 SQIVND (reference sequence). Between the trimmed V and J ends, which lost 5 bases and 7 bases, there was a span of 15 bases. CDR3 length equals 13 residues. In DNA form, the CDR3 reads TGTGCCAGTAGTTTCCCAACCGGTTCGGAGCAGTACTTC. This gives the protein CASSFPTGSEQYF.

The rearrangement joins TRBV11-3 to TRBJ1-5; weak D call: TRBD1 (6 bases). With 2 bases removed from V and 5 bases from J, the gap between germline ends came to 19 bases. Looked up from germline, CDR1 is SGHNT and CDR2 is YENEEA. The CDR3 spans 17 residues. CDR3 residues: CASSLTGPGQTYQPQHF. CDR3 DNA: TGTGCCAGCAGCTTAACGGGTCCAGGACAGACATATCAGCCCCAGCATTTT.

This clone was seen just once. This chain connects TRBV11-2 to TRBJ2-3; D possibly corresponds to TRBD1 (5 bases). Germline CDR1 reads SGHAT; CDR2 reads FQNNGV. The CDR3 has 11 residues. Between the trimmed V and J ends, which lost 4 bases and 6 bases, there was a span of 5 bases. The CDR3 DNA follows: TGTGCCAGCAGCTCAGGGGATACGCAGTATTTT. As protein: CASSSGDTQYF.

The CDR3 DNA reads as TGCAGCGCCCAGGGTTCTGGGGCCAACGTCCTGACTTTC. As protein: CSAQGSGANVLTF. J is TRBJ2-6 and V is TRBV29-1; a possible D gene is TRBD1 (5 bases). Germline V gene data show CDR1 as SQVTM and CDR2 as ANQGSEA. This CDR3 comprises 13 residues. Trimming removed 7 bases at V and 1 base at J, with 8 bases between.

The chain employs TRBV7-6 and TRBJ2-7; 9 bases agree with TRBD2. CDR3 size: 15 residues. V trimming: 5 bases; J trimming: 4 bases; junction bases outside the gene matches: 9. From germline, CDR1 is SGHVS and CDR2 FNYEAQ. The CDR3 reads CASSRNPTSGYEQYF. The CDR3 coding sequence is TGTGCCAGCAGCCGGAACCCGACTAGCGGTTACGAGCAGTACTTC.

This chain joins TRBV18 and TRBJ2-7, with 11 bases fitting TRBD2. Trimming removed 3 bases from V and 5 bases from J; junction bases left unmatched: 6. This CDR3 comprises 15 residues. CDR1 and CDR2 (germline): KGHSH, LQKENI. The CDR3 coding sequence is TGTGCCAGCTCACCGTCTAGCGGGAGGTCCCACGAGCAGTACTTC. Protein sequence: CASSPSSGRSHEQYF.

The chain links TRBV6-5 to TRBJ2-7; the match to TRBD1 covers 7 bases. V lost 8 bases, J lost 5 bases, and 6 bases stayed unmatched. CDR1 and CDR2 from the germline V gene are MNHEY and SVGAGI. The CDR3 length is 12 residues. CDR3 sequence (DNA): TGTGCCAGCGGCCTAGGGGGCCACGAGCAGTACTTC. Translated: CASGLGGHEQYF.

V gene TRBV5-4 combines with J gene TRBJ1-1, with D uncertain. This CDR3 is built from 14 residues. With 10 bases removed from V and 0 bases from J, the gap between germline ends came to 16 bases. Germline V lookup: CDR1 SGHNT, CDR2 YYREEE (reference sequence). As DNA, the CDR3 is TGTGCCGCGGGCAGAACACTCATGAACACTGAAGCTTTCTTT. Translated: CAAGRTLMNTEAFF. The full variable domain, with the rest looked up from reference TRBV5-4 and TRBJ1-1, is ETGVTQSPTHLIKTRGQQVTLRCSSQSGHNTVSWYQQALGQGPQFIFQYYREEENGRGNFPPRFSGLQFPNYSSELNVNALELDDSALYLCAAGRTLMNTEAFFGQGTRLTVV.

The CDR3 bases are TGTGCCAGTAGTATAACGTTTAGCAGCGAGCAGTACTTC. It specifies CASSITFSSEQYF. The chain recombines TRBV19 with TRBJ2-7; no definite D call. The CDR3 consists of 13 residues. Germline V CDR1 and CDR2: LNHDA, SQIVND (reference sequence). Between the trimmed V and J ends, which lost 2 bases and 6 bases, there was a span of 11 bases.

This sequence joins TRBV14 and TRBJ1-3; no firm D call. The CDR3 is 14 residues long. Per the germline V gene, CDR1 is SGHDN and CDR2 is FVKESK. Trimming stripped 5 bases from V and 0 bases from J, with 8 bases between. The CDR3 DNA is TGTGCCAGCAGCAAGCTCCTCTCTGGAAACACCATATATTTT. As protein: CASSKLLSGNTIYF.

This clone has a handful of counts. The V and J genes are TRBV10-1 and TRBJ2-7; TRBD2 matches at 8 bases. Germline trimming cut 11 bases from V and 1 base from J; bases unmatched to any gene: 7. The CDR3 spans 13 residues. The germline CDR1 and CDR2 sequences are WNHNN and SYGVQD (reference sequence). CDR3 loop: CAVSSGGSYEQYF. As DNA, the CDR3 is TGCGCCGTTTCCAGCGGGGGATCCTACGAGCAGTACTTC.

V is TRBV7-9 and J is TRBJ2-5; D unclear. V was shortened by 3 bases and J by 5 bases, with 13 bases between the two germline ends. The germline V gene encodes CDR1 SEHNR and CDR2 FQNEAQ (reference sequence). This CDR3 comprises 14 residues. CDR3 in amino acids: CASSLRKIEETQYF. The CDR3 DNA reads as TGTGCCAGCAGCTTGAGGAAGATTGAGGAGACCCAGTACTTC.

This CDR3 reads CASSQVTRGQSSYNEQFF. DNA for the CDR3: TGCGCCAGCAGCCAAGTAACAAGGGGACAGAGCTCCTACAATGAGCAGTTCTTC. The V call is TRBV4-1, the J call TRBJ2-1; TRBD1 matches at 7 bases. The CDR3 contains 18 residues. J gave up 0 bases and V 1 base, and 9 bases lay outside the gene matches. Germline V lookup: CDR1 MGHRA, CDR2 YSYEKL.

The J gene is TRBJ1-1, the V gene TRBV6-5; D call uncertain. Between the trimmed V and J ends, which lost 0 bases and 0 bases, there was a span of 8 bases. Per germline, CDR1 MNHEY and CDR2 SVGAGI. CDR3 length equals 15 residues. This CDR3 reads CASSYSRLMNTEAFF. The CDR3 DNA reads TGTGCCAGCAGTTACTCGAGACTGATGAACACTGAAGCTTTCTTT.